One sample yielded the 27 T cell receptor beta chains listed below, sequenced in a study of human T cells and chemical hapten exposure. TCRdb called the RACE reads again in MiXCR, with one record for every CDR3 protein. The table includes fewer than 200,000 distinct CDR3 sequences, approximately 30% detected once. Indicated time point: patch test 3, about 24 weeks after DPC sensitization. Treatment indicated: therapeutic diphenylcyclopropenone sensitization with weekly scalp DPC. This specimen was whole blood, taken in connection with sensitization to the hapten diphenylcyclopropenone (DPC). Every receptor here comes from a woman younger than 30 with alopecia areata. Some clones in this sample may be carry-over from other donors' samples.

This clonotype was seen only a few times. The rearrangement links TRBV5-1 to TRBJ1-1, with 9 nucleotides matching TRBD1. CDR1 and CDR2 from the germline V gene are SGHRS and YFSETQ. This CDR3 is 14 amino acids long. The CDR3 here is CATTQTGGNTEAFF. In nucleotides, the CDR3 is TGCGCGACCACTCAGACAGGGGGGAACACTGAAGCTTTCTTT.

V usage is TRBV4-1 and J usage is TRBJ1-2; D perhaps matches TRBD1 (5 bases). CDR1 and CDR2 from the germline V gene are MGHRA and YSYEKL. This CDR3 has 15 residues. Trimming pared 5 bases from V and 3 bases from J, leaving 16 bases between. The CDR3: CASSVGQGVDYGYTF. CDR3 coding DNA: TGCGCCAGCAGCGTCGGTCAGGGAGTGGACTATGGCTACACCTTC.

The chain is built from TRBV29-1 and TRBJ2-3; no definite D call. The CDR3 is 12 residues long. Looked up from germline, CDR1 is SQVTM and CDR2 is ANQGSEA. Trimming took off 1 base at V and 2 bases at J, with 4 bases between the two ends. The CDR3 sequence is CSVEGVTDTQYF. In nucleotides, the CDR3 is TGCAGCGTTGAAGGGGTCACAGATACGCAGTATTTT.

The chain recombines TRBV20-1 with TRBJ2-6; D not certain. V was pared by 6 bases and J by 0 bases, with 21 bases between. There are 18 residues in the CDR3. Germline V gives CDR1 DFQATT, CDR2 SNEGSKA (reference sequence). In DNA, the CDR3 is TGCAGTGCGGAGCACCGGGCCACCGAAACCTCTGGGGCCAACGTCCTGACTTTC. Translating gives CSAEHRATETSGANVLTF.

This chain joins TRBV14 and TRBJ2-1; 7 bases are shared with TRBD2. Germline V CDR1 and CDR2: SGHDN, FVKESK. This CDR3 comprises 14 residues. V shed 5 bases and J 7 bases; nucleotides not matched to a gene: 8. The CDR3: CASSYVGGLNEQFF. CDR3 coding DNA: TGTGCCAGCAGCTACGTGGGAGGGCTAAATGAGCAGTTCTTC.

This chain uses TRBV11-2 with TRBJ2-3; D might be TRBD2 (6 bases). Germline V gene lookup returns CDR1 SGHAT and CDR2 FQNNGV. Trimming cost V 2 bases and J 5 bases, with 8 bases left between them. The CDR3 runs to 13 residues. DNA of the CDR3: TGTGCCAGCAGCTTATGGCGGGGAGATACGCAGTATTTT. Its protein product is CASSLWRGDTQYF.

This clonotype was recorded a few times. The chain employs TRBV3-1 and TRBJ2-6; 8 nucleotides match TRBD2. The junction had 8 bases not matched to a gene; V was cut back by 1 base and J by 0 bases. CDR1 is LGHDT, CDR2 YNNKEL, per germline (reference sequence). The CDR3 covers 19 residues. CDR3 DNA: TGTGCCAGCAGCCAAGGGTTTAGCGGGGCCCACTCTGGGGCCAACGTCCTGACTTTC. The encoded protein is CASSQGFSGAHSGANVLTF.

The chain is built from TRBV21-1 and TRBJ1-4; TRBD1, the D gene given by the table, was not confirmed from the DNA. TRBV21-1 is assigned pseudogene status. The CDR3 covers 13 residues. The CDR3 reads CARKMGGNEKLFF. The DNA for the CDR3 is TGTGCCAGAAAGATGGGCGGGAATGAAAAACTGTTTTTT.

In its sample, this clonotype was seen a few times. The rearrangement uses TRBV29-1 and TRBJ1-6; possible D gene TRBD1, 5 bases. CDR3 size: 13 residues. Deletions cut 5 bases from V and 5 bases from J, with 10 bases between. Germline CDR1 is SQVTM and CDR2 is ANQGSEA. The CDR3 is CSVLLQDNSPLHF. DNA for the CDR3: TGCAGCGTTTTGTTACAGGATAATTCACCCCTCCACTTT.

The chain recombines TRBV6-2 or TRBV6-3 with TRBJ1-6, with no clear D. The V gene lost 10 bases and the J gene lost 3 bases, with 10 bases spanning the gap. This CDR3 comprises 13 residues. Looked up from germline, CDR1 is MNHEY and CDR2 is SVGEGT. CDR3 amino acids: CATGFNYNSPLHF. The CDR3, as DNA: TGTGCCACCGGGTTTAACTATAATTCACCCCTCCACTTT.

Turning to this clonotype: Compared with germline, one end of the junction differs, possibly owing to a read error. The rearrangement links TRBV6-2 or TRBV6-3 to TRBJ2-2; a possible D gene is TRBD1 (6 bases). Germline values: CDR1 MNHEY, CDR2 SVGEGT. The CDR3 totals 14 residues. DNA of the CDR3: TGTGTCAGCACCATTAGGGGGTGGACCGGGGAGCTGTTTTTT. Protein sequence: CVSTIRGWTGELFF.

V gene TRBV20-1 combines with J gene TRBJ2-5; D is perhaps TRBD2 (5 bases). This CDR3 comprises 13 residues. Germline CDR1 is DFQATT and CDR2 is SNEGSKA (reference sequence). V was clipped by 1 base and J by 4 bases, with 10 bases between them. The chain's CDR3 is CSARVLAGETQYF. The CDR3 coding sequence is TGCAGTGCTAGAGTGCTGGCGGGAGAGACCCAGTACTTC.

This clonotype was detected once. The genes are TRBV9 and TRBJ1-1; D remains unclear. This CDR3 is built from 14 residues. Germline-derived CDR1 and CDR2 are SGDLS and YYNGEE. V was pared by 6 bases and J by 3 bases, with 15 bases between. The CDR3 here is CASTLRPRDTEAFF. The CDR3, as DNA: TGTGCCAGCACCCTCCGACCCCGGGACACTGAAGCTTTCTTT.

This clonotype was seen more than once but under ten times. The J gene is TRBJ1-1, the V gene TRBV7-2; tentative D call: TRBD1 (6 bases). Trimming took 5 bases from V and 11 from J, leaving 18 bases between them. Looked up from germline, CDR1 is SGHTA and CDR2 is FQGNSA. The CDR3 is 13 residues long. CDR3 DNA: TGTGCCAGCAGCCCCGGACAGTTCGGGGTTGCTTTCTTT. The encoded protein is CASSPGQFGVAFF.

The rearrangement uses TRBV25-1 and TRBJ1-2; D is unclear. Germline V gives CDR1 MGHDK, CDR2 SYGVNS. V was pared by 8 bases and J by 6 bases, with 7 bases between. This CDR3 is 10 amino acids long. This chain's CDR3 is CASELDGYTF. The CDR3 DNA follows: TGTGCCAGCGAACTAGATGGCTACACCTTC.

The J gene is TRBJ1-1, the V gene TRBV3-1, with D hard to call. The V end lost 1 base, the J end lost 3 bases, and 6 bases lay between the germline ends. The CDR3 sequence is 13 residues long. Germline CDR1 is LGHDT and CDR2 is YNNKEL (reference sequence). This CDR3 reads CASSQAQHTEAFF. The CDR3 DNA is TGTGCCAGCAGCCAAGCACAACACACTGAAGCTTTCTTT.

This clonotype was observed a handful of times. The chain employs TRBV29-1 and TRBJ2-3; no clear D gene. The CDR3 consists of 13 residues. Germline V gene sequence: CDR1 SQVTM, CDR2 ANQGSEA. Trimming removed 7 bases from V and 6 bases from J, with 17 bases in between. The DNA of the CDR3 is TGCAGCGCGCCGGACCTGTCCCCGGATACGCAGTATTTT. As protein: CSAPDLSPDTQYF.

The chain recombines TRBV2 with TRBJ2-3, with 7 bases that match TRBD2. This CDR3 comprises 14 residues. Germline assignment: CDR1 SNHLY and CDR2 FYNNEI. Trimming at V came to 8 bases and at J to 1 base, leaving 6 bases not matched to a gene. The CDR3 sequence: CASSTSGGTDTQYF. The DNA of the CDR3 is TGTGCCAGCTCTACGAGCGGGGGCACAGATACGCAGTATTTT.

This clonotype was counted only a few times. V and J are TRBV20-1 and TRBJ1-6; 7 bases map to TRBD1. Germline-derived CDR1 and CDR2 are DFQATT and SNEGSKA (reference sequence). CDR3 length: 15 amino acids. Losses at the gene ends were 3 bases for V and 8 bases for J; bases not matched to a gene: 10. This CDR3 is CSARKLTGRDSPLHF. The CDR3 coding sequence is TGCAGTGCTAGGAAGTTGACAGGGAGGGATTCACCCCTCCACTTT.

The CDR3 loop is CAWDPGTGAREQYF. As DNA, the CDR3 is TGTGCCTGGGACCCCGGGACAGGGGCTAGGGAGCAGTACTTC. The chain joins TRBV30 to TRBJ2-7; 10 nucleotides match TRBD1. This CDR3 comprises 14 residues. CDR1 is GTSNPN and CDR2 is SVGIG in the germline V gene (reference sequence). Trimming removed 5 bases from V and 7 bases from J; junction bases left unmatched: 11.

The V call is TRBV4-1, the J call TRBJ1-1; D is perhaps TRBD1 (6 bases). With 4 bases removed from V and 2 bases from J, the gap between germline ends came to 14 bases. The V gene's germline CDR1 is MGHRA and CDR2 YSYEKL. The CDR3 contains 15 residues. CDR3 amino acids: CASSLRTGPNTEAFF. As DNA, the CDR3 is TGCGCCAGCAGCCTGCGAACAGGGCCTAACACTGAAGCTTTCTTT.

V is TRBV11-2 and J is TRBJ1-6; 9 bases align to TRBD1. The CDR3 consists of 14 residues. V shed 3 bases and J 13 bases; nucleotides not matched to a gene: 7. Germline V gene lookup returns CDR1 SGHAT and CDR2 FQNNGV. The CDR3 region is CASSFGQGKPPLHF. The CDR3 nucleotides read TGTGCCAGCAGCTTCGGACAGGGGAAGCCTCCCCTCCACTTT.

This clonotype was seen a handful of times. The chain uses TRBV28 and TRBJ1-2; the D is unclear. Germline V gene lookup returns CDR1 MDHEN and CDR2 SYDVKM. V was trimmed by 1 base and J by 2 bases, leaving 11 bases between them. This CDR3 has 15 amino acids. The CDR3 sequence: CASSLSRPLNYGYTF. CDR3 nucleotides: TGTGCCAGCAGTTTATCAAGGCCTCTAAACTATGGCTACACCTTC.

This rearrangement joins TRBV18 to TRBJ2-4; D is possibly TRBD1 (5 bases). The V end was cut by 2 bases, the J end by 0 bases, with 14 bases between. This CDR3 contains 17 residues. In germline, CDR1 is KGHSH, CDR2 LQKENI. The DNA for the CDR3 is TGTGCCAGCTCACCAGAAACAGGTCTACTAGCCAAAAACATTCAGTACTTC. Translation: CASSPETGLLAKNIQYF.

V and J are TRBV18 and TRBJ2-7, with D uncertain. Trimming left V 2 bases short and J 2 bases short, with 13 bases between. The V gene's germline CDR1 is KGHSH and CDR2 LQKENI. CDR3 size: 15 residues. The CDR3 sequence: CASSPLVVGPYEQYF. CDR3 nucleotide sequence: TGTGCCAGCTCACCATTGGTGGTAGGGCCCTACGAGCAGTACTTC.

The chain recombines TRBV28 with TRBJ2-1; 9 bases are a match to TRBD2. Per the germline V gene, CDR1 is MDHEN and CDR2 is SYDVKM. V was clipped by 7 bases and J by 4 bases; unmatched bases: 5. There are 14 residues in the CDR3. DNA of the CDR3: TGTGCCAGCATCCCTAGCGGGGTTTACAATGAGCAGTTCTTC. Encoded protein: CASIPSGVYNEQFF. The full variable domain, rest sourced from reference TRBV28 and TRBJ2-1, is DVKVTQSSRYLVKRTGEKVFLECVQDMDHENMFWYRQDPGLGLRLIYFSYDVKMKEKGDIPEGYSVSREKKERFSLILESASTNQTSMYLCASIPSGVYNEQFFGPGTRLTVL.

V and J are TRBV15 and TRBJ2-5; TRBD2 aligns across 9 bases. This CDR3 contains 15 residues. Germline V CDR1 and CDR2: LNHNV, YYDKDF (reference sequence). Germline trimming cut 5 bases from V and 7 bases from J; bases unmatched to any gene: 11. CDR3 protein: CATSRTSGGPVTQYF. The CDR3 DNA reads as TGTGCCACCAGCCGTACCAGCGGGGGGCCCGTGACCCAGTACTTC. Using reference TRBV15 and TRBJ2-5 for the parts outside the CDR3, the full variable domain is DAMVIQNPRYQVTQFGKPVTLSCSQTLNHNVMYWYQQKSSQAPKLLFHYYDKDFNNEADTPDNFQSRRPNTSFCFLDIRSPGLGDTAMYLCATSRTSGGPVTQYFGPGTRLLVL.